A single sample gave rise to the 6 T cell receptor beta chains below, sequenced in a study of blood T cell repertoires in COVID-19. The table came from immunoSEQ multiplex PCR; TCRdb's copy has only in-frame clones and leaves some out. The sample consists of some 150,000 clones, about four fifths of them appearing once. The sequenced sample was peripheral blood. Source of these receptors: a man aged 55-75 years with acute or convalescent COVID-19.

This clone showed up just a few times. The chain links TRBV10-3 to TRBJ2-2; D is possibly TRBD2 (5 bases). CDR3 size: 14 residues. Trimming took 3 bases from V and 4 from J, leaving 9 bases between them. In germline, CDR1 is ENHRY, CDR2 SYGVKD. CDR3 nucleotide sequence: TGTGCCATCAGTGACATGGCGGGCACCGGGGAGCTGTTTTTT. It encodes CAISDMAGTGELFF.

This chain connects TRBV7-9 to TRBJ2-3; 10 nucleotides align to TRBD2. The ends lost 5 bases at V and 1 base at J; junction bases unmatched: 9. The V gene's germline CDR1 is SEHNR and CDR2 FQNEAQ (reference sequence). The CDR3 is 17 amino acids. The CDR3 sequence: CASSPSGSTTGTDTQYF. The CDR3 region has the DNA TGTGCCAGCAGCCCTAGCGGGAGCACAACCGGCACAGATACGCAGTATTTT.

The chain employs TRBV5-4 and TRBJ2-7; no clear D gene. The germline V gene encodes CDR1 SGHNT and CDR2 YYREEE (reference sequence). The CDR3 sequence is 13 residues long. The V gene lost 0 bases and the J gene lost 6 bases, with 10 bases spanning the gap. In DNA form, the CDR3 reads TGTGCCAGCAGCTTGGATGGAGTTGGCGAGCAGTACTTC. This codes for CASSLDGVGEQYF.

This rearrangement joins TRBV11-2 to TRBJ2-7; D possibly corresponds to TRBD1 (5 bases). The CDR3 is 13 amino acids. The germline V gene has CDR1 SGHAT and CDR2 FQNNGV. The V end lost 5 bases, the J end lost 3 bases, and 11 bases lay between the germline ends. The CDR3 DNA reads TGTGCCAGCAGCCCTGGACATATCTACGAGCAGTACTTC. Translation gives CASSPGHIYEQYF.

The chain carries TRBV9 and TRBJ1-3; possible D gene TRBD1, 5 bases. This CDR3 has 16 residues. Deletions cut 4 bases from V and 3 bases from J, with 17 bases between. The germline V gene has CDR1 SGDLS and CDR2 YYNGEE. The CDR3 region has the DNA TGTGCCAGCAGCCCCTCGGTTGGGGGGTTTGGAAACACCATATATTTT. As protein: CASSPSVGGFGNTIYF. Combining the CDR3 with reference TRBV9 and TRBJ1-3 gives the whole variable domain DSGVTQTPKHLITATGQRVTLRCSPRSGDLSVYWYQQSLDQGLQFLIQYYNGEERAKGNILERFSAQQFPDLHSELNLSSLELGDSALYFCASSPSVGGFGNTIYFGEGSWLTVV.

This chain joins TRBV18 and TRBJ2-5; 10 bases are a match to TRBD1. Germline-derived CDR1 and CDR2 are KGHSH and LQKENI. The CDR3 spans 15 residues. With V trimmed by 6 bases and J by 4 bases, 8 bases remained unmatched. In DNA form, the CDR3 reads TGTGCCAGCTCCGACAGACAGGGGGCAGGAGAGACCCAGTACTTC. Protein product: CASSDRQGAGETQYF.